The 18 T cell receptor beta chains presented below share a single source sample, sequenced in a study of cytomegalovirus exposure and HLA in healthy donors. PCR employed 60 Vbeta and 13 Jbeta primers. Sequencing used immunoSEQ multiplex PCR; TCRdb keeps in-frame clones, though not all of them. The sample contains about 64,000 clones, around four fifths of which appear only once. Sequences were obtained from PBMCs. These receptors all stem from a male donor in good health and CMV-seropositive.

The chain links TRBV27 to TRBJ2-5, with TRBD2 matching over 8 bases. The germline V gene encodes CDR1 MNHEY and CDR2 SMNVEV (reference sequence). The CDR3 sequence is 14 residues long. Trimming removed 5 bases from V and 5 bases from J; junction bases left unmatched: 7. The CDR3 DNA is TGTGCCAGCAGTCCCACGGGGGGGAGGGAGACCCAGTACTTC. It yields the protein CASSPTGGRETQYF.

The V and J genes are TRBV4-3 and TRBJ2-7; a possible D gene is TRBD2 (6 bases). V was pared by 0 bases and J by 2 bases, with 11 bases between. The CDR3 loop spans 15 amino acids. The germline CDR1 and CDR2 sequences are LGHNA and YSLEER. CDR3 protein: CASSQDRREAYEQYF. The DNA for the CDR3 is TGCGCCAGCAGCCAAGATCGGCGGGAAGCCTACGAGCAGTACTTC.

The rearrangement joins TRBV11-2 to TRBJ2-1; the match to TRBD2 covers 10 bases. Unmatched junction bases numbered 5, after V lost 7 bases and J lost 5 bases. Per the germline V gene, CDR1 is SGHAT and CDR2 is FQNNGV. This CDR3 comprises 14 residues. CDR3 amino acids: CASTLAGVNNEQFF. The CDR3 coding sequence is TGTGCCAGCACTCTAGCGGGGGTAAACAATGAGCAGTTCTTC.

The chain has TRBV7-2 and TRBJ1-2, with no clear D. V dropped 5 bases and J dropped 8 bases, with 15 bases sitting between them. There are 13 residues in the CDR3. Germline V CDR1 and CDR2: SGHTA, FQGNSA. This CDR3 is CASSPKAARGYTF. The CDR3 nucleotides read TGTGCCAGCAGCCCAAAAGCCGCCAGGGGCTACACCTTC.

V gene TRBV11-2 combines with J gene TRBJ1-1, with a weak D call TRBD1 (5 bases). There are 13 residues in the CDR3. The V gene's germline CDR1 is SGHAT and CDR2 FQNNGV. Trimming pared 2 bases from V and 6 bases from J, leaving 10 bases between. DNA for the CDR3: TGTGCCAGCAGCTTAATCAGGGAGGCTGAAGCTTTCTTT. This translates into CASSLIREAEAFF.

This rearrangement joins TRBV19 to TRBJ1-5; no definite D call. The V and J ends lost 5 bases and 15 bases respectively, with 14 bases between them. Per germline, CDR1 LNHDA and CDR2 SQIVND (reference sequence). This CDR3 has 11 amino acids. The CDR3 DNA follows: TGTGCCAGTAGTTTGGGCCGAATTTGGCATTTT. As protein: CASSLGRIWHF.

The gene calls are TRBV2 and TRBJ2-7; D not resolved. Germline-derived CDR1 and CDR2 are SNHLY and FYNNEI. V lost 4 bases, J lost 0 bases, and 4 bases lay in between. This CDR3 region has 12 residues. Written as DNA, the CDR3 is TGTGCCAGCAGTGTACACTCCTACGAGCAGTACTTC. It is translated as CASSVHSYEQYF.

The genes are TRBV28 and TRBJ2-5; D unclear. CDR1 and CDR2 (germline): MDHEN, SYDVKM. V shed 5 bases and J shed 1 base, with 11 bases lying between them. The CDR3 has 14 residues. The CDR3 DNA follows: TGTGCCAGCAGTATTTCCCTAGGCCAAGAGACCCAGTACTTC. The encoded protein is CASSISLGQETQYF.

The gene calls are TRBV5-1 and TRBJ2-7; 11 bases line up with TRBD1. Germline V gene sequence: CDR1 SGHRS, CDR2 YFSETQ. With 4 bases clipped from V and 3 bases from J, the junction kept 3 bases outside the gene matches. The CDR3 runs to 14 residues. For the CDR3, the DNA is TGCGCCAGCAGCCTGGGGACAGGGGGCTACGAGCAGTACTTC. Translated: CASSLGTGGYEQYF.

This clone has a handful of counts. The rearrangement joins TRBV7-3 to TRBJ1-6; no clear D. CDR3 length: 15 amino acids. Trimming cost V 0 bases and J 9 bases, with 12 bases left between them. Germline V CDR1 and CDR2: SGHTA, FQGTGA. Here the CDR3 reads CASSLTARAISPLHF. CDR3 nucleotides: TGTGCCAGCAGCTTAACGGCTCGAGCGATTTCACCCCTCCACTTT. Full variable domain (missing parts from reference TRBV7-3 and TRBJ1-6): GAGVSQTPSNKVTEKGKYVELRCDPISGHTALYWYRQSLGQGPEFLIYFQGTGAADDSGLPNDRFFAVRPEGSVSTLKIQRTERGDSAVYLCASSLTARAISPLHFGNGTRLTVT.

The chain carries TRBV5-1 and TRBJ2-3; possibly TRBD2 for D (5 bases). The CDR3 consists of 16 residues. The germline CDR1 and CDR2 sequences are SGHRS and YFSETQ. Trimming removed 2 bases from V and 3 bases from J, with 16 bases in between. The CDR3 nucleotides read TGCGCCAGCAGCTTTAGGGTGTCGAGGGATACAGATACGCAGTATTTT. As protein: CASSFRVSRDTDTQYF. Together with reference TRBV5-1 and TRBJ2-3, the CDR3 gives the full variable domain: KAGVTQTPRYLIKTRGQQVTLSCSPISGHRSVSWYQQTPGQGLQFLFEYFSETQRNKGNFPGRFSGRQFSNSRSEMNVSTLELGDSALYLCASSFRVSRDTDTQYFGPGTRLTVL.

CDR3 in DNA: TGTGCCAGCAGTGAAATGGCAGGCTGGGCTTGGAATCAGCCCCAGCATTTT. It encodes CASSEMAGWAWNQPQHF. The genes are TRBV6-1 and TRBJ1-5; D call uncertain. Trimming took off 2 bases at V and 4 bases at J, with 18 bases between the two ends. Germline CDR1 is MNHNS and CDR2 is SASEGT. The CDR3 runs 17 residues.

The chain employs TRBV10-3 and TRBJ2-5, with 9 bases that match TRBD1. Germline lookup yields CDR1 ENHRY and CDR2 SYGVKD. V shed 0 bases and J 5 bases; nucleotides not matched to a gene: 7. The CDR3 consists of 16 residues. The CDR3 sequence is CAISESITGGWETQYF. In nucleotides, the CDR3 is TGTGCCATCAGTGAGTCGATCACAGGGGGCTGGGAGACCCAGTACTTC.

The chain employs TRBV5-3 and TRBJ2-3; 14 bases agree with TRBD2. TRBV5-3 is noted as an ORF with a role that remains uncertain. With 5 bases clipped from V and 5 bases from J, the junction kept 13 bases outside the gene matches. The CDR3 has 18 residues. The CDR3 nucleotides are TGTGCCAGAAGTCTTGAAACCAGACTAGCGGGGGGGCAAGATACGCAGTATTTT. Amino acids: CARSLETRLAGGQDTQYF.

The chain couples TRBV11-2 to TRBJ2-3; 8 bases align to TRBD2. CDR1 is SGHAT and CDR2 is FQNNGV in the germline V gene. The CDR3 runs 16 residues. V lost 5 bases to trimming and J lost 0 bases; unmatched junction nucleotides: 7. This chain's CDR3 is CASSHLLAASTDTQYF. The CDR3, as DNA: TGTGCCAGCAGCCACCTACTAGCGGCTAGCACAGATACGCAGTATTTT.

The genes are TRBV28 and TRBJ1-5; possibly TRBD1 for D (5 bases). CDR1 is MDHEN and CDR2 is SYDVKM in the germline V gene. CDR3 length equals 12 residues. The ends were cut back, 3 bases at V and 7 bases at J, with 7 bases in the middle. The DNA for the CDR3 is TGTGCCAGCAGTTTGAAGGGGCAGCCCCAGCATTTT. Protein: CASSLKGQPQHF.

This clone was recorded once. This chain uses TRBV19 with TRBJ2-3; the match to TRBD1 covers 7 bases. The trim removed 2 bases at V and 0 bases at J, leaving 2 bases unmatched. This CDR3 region has 15 residues. Germline V gives CDR1 LNHDA, CDR2 SQIVND (reference sequence). This chain's CDR3 is CASSITGQSTDTQYF. CDR3 nucleotide sequence: TGTGCCAGTAGTATAACGGGACAGAGCACAGATACGCAGTATTTT.

Here the CDR3 DNA reads TGTGCCAGCAGCTCAACAGGGGAGGCAACTCTCGAGCAGTACTTC. Its translation is CASSSTGEATLEQYF. The V gene is TRBV7-9, the J gene TRBJ2-7, with TRBD1 as a possible D gene (7 bases). V was shortened by 4 bases and J by 6 bases, with 19 bases between the two germline ends. The germline V gene has CDR1 SEHNR and CDR2 FQNEAQ (reference sequence). CDR3 size: 15 residues.